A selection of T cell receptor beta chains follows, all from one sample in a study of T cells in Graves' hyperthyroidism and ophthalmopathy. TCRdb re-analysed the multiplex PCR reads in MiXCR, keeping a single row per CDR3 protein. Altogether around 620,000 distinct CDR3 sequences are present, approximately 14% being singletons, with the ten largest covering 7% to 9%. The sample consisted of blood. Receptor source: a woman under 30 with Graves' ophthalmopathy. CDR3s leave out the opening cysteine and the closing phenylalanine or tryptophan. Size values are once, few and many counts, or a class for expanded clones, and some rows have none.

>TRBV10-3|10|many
AIRQETYEQY
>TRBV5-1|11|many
ASSLVSGDGYT
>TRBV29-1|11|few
SVDGRNGDTQY
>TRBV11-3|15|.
ASSPGTSGSWADTQY
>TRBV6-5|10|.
ASSTDPGEQY
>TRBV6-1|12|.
ASRQQGPTDTQY
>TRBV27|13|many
ASSLGSGGVETQY
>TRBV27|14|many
ASSLGLVGIYNEQF
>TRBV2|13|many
ASRSSGSSTDTQY
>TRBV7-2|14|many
ASSLEGPGLSYGYT
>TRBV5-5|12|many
ASSSRTSGYEQY
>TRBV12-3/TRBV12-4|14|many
ASSLPSLRRSYEQY